This T cell receptor (beta chain) came from a study of radiotherapy plus CTLA-4 blockade in lung cancer. This clone was recorded only once. CDR3 size: 15 residues. J gave up 1 base and V 4 bases, and 8 bases lay outside the gene matches. The V gene's germline CDR1 is SGHDT and CDR2 YYEEEE. TCRdb keeps only in-frame clones here, not all; method: immunoSEQ multiplex PCR. The table lists approximately 69,000 clones, roughly 75% of them singletons. This specimen was peripheral blood, taken from a patient treated with radiotherapy plus ipilimumab. The clonotype originates from a human donor with non-small cell lung cancer who had a complete response to radiotherapy plus ipilimumab. The V and J genes are TRBV5-6 and TRBJ2-7, with 7 bases matching TRBD1. CDR3: CASSPTGTASYEQYF. CDR3 DNA sequence: TGTGCCAGCAGCCCCACCGGGACAGCTTCCTACGAGCAGTACTTC.